Below are 20 T cell receptor beta chains sequenced from a single sample in a study of T cells and Merkel cell carcinoma outcomes (dated by TCRdb to about 2020). Library prep was done by the immunoSEQ multiplex PCR assay. What TCRdb holds here is the immuneACCESS table cut down to in-frame rearrangements. Part of the clones is not present; checked against another copy, under half of the missing clones reflect an unresolved V gene, and the others are unexplained. The sample table contains about 15,000 clones; only one count was recorded for more than 80% of them. The top ten constitute approximately 8.1% of the sample. Source material: tumor tissue from Merkel cell carcinoma. Source of these receptors: a human donor with Merkel cell carcinoma.

V is TRBV5-1 and J is TRBJ2-1; D not resolved. CDR1 and CDR2 (germline): SGHRS, YFSETQ. This CDR3 has 15 amino acids. The V end lost 5 bases, the J end lost 2 bases, and 14 bases lay between the germline ends. The CDR3 coding sequence is TGCGCCAGCAGTCGGGCAGACTCACCCTACAATGAGCAGTTCTTC. This gives the protein CASSRADSPYNEQFF. The variable domain in full, with the rest retrieved from reference TRBV5-1 and TRBJ2-1, is KAGVTQTPRYLIKTRGQQVTLSCSPISGHRSVSWYQQTPGQGLQFLFEYFSETQRNKGNFPGRFSGRQFSNSRSEMNVSTLELGDSALYLCASSRADSPYNEQFFGPGTRLTVL.

With respect to this clone: A read error may produce the germline difference seen at one junction end. The chain is built from TRBV2 and TRBJ2-5, with 9 bases lining up with TRBD2. The CDR3 has 17 amino acids. Germline lookup yields CDR1 SNHLY and CDR2 FYNNEI. Written as DNA, the CDR3 is TGTGCCAGCAACCTTGGCGGGGGGGCGATGTTTGGAGAGACTCAGTACTTC. Protein: CASNLGGGAMFGETQYF.

The chain combines TRBV19 with TRBJ2-5; D unclear. CDR1 and CDR2 from the germline V gene are LNHDA and SQIVND (reference sequence). The CDR3 extends over 12 amino acids. Trimming took 1 base from V and 4 from J, leaving 4 bases between them. The CDR3 DNA follows: TGTGCCAGTAGTATAGGCTTAGAGACCCAGTACTTC. This translates into CASSIGLETQYF.

This chain links TRBV7-6 with TRBJ2-7; the D gene is possibly TRBD2 (5 bases). The CDR3 runs 15 residues. Germline values: CDR1 SGHVS, CDR2 FNYEAQ. V dropped 1 base and J dropped 0 bases, with 10 bases sitting between them. The CDR3 sequence is CASSLGGVPSYEQYF. The CDR3 DNA reads as TGTGCCAGCAGCTTAGGGGGAGTCCCCTCCTACGAGCAGTACTTC.

This rearrangement joins TRBV5-1 to TRBJ2-3; no firm D call. This CDR3 has 12 residues. Germline V gene data show CDR1 as SGHRS and CDR2 as YFSETQ. Deletions cut 1 base from V and 6 bases from J, with 6 bases between. The CDR3 protein is CASSLSEDTQYF. The CDR3 DNA reads as TGCGCCAGCAGCTTGTCGGAGGATACGCAGTATTTT.

The rearrangement joins TRBV9 to TRBJ1-2, with 9 positions matching TRBD1. Germline V gene sequence: CDR1 SGDLS, CDR2 YYNGEE. The ends lost 3 bases at V and 6 bases at J; junction bases unmatched: 9. The CDR3 loop spans 15 amino acids. The CDR3 spells CASSAPGQGKDGYTF. Written as DNA, the CDR3 is TGTGCCAGCAGCGCCCCGGGACAGGGAAAGGATGGCTACACCTTC.

This chain connects TRBV19 to TRBJ1-5; D is perhaps TRBD1 (6 bases). Germline-derived CDR1 and CDR2 are LNHDA and SQIVND (reference sequence). This CDR3 is 14 amino acids long. Trimming removed 6 bases from V and 6 bases from J, with 15 bases in between. Written as DNA, the CDR3 is TGTGCCAGTAGATTACAGGGAGGGGGTCAGCCCCAGCATTTT. Protein sequence: CASRLQGGGQPQHF.

The rearrangement uses TRBV23-1 and TRBJ2-3, with D perhaps being TRBD1 or TRBD2 (5 bases each). TRBV23-1 is known as an ORF, though its function is uncertain. The CDR3 loop spans 16 amino acids. V lost 3 bases and J lost 4, with 17 bases in between. CDR3 nucleotides: TGCGCCAGCAGTCACCCGGGACCGCACGGCCCAGATACGCAGTATTTT. Residues: CASSHPGPHGPDTQYF.

V gene TRBV6-5 combines with J gene TRBJ1-2; no firm D call. The CDR3 spans 15 residues. V dropped 6 bases and J dropped 4 bases, with 18 bases sitting between them. CDR1 is MNHEY, CDR2 SVGAGI, per germline. CDR3 residues: CASSLEGGLSYGYTF. The CDR3 region has the DNA TGTGCCAGCAGCCTAGAGGGTGGGCTGAGCTATGGCTACACCTTC.

The chain uses TRBV11-2 and TRBJ2-1; 8 bases align to TRBD2. The CDR3 is 19 residues long. J was trimmed by 3 bases and V by 1 base; bases with no gene match: 14. Germline lookup yields CDR1 SGHAT and CDR2 FQNNGV. The CDR3 sequence is CASSLGGVVGREVYNEQFF. The DNA of the CDR3 is TGTGCCAGCAGCTTAGGGGGAGTCGTAGGGCGGGAGGTCTACAATGAGCAGTTCTTC.

The chain has TRBV19 and TRBJ2-1, with 7 bases lining up with TRBD2. Germline V gene data show CDR1 as LNHDA and CDR2 as SQIVND (reference sequence). CDR3 length equals 11 residues. V lost 8 bases and J lost 5; bases outside the gene matches: 0. The CDR3 nucleotides read TGTGCCAGTGGGGGGGACAATGAGCAGTTCTTC. It translates to CASGGDNEQFF.

This clone was observed a handful of times. The chain carries TRBV5-6 and TRBJ2-1, with TRBD2 matching 8 bases. Trimming removed 2 bases from V and 8 bases from J; junction bases left unmatched: 0. There are 12 residues in the CDR3. CDR1 SGHDT and CDR2 YYEEEE come from the germline V gene. CDR3 sequence (DNA): TGTGCCAGCAGCTTCGGGGGGGATGAGCAGTTCTTC. Encoded protein: CASSFGGDEQFF.

This sequence joins TRBV11-2 and TRBJ2-1; a weak D match, TRBD2 (7 bases). V was shortened by 5 bases and J by 15 bases, with 17 bases between the two germline ends. The CDR3 loop spans 12 amino acids. The germline V gene has CDR1 SGHAT and CDR2 FQNNGV. The CDR3 reads CASSPIGRGGFF. In DNA form, the CDR3 reads TGTGCCAGCAGCCCAATAGGAAGGGGGGGGTTCTTC.

V and J are TRBV27 and TRBJ2-5; 7 bases are a match to TRBD1. The germline gives CDR1 MNHEY, CDR2 SMNVEV (reference sequence). Unmatched junction bases numbered 13, after V lost 5 bases and J lost 4 bases. There are 16 residues in the CDR3. This CDR3 is CASSNYRGEGVETQYF. The DNA for the CDR3 is TGTGCCAGCAGTAACTACAGGGGCGAGGGGGTAGAGACCCAGTACTTC.

The V gene is TRBV10-3, the J gene TRBJ2-7, with D possibly TRBD2 on 7 matching bases. Per germline, CDR1 ENHRY and CDR2 SYGVKD. Trimming cost V 7 bases and J 0 bases, with 13 bases left between them. The CDR3 contains 14 residues. DNA for the CDR3: TGTGCCATCAAGGGGGGGCAGAACTCCTACGAGCAGTACTTC. It is translated as CAIKGGQNSYEQYF.

This chain joins TRBV14 and TRBJ2-3; TRBD2 might be the D (6 bases). CDR1 is SGHDN and CDR2 is FVKESK in the germline V gene. V shed 3 bases and J shed 4 bases, with 11 bases lying between them. This CDR3 has 14 residues. This CDR3 reads CASSHERRADTQYF. CDR3 in DNA: TGTGCCAGCAGCCACGAACGGAGGGCAGATACGCAGTATTTT. The variable domain in full, completed from reference TRBV14 and TRBJ2-3, reads EAGVTQFPSHSVIEKGQTVTLRCDPISGHDNLYWYRRVMGKEIKFLLHFVKESKQDESGMPNNRFLAERTGGTYSTLKVQPAELEDSGVYFCASSHERRADTQYFGPGTRLTVL.

This clone was detected once. The chain recombines TRBV5-1 with TRBJ2-3; 14 bases are a match to TRBD2. The V gene's germline CDR1 is SGHRS and CDR2 YFSETQ. The CDR3 totals 18 residues. J lost 2 bases, V lost 0 bases, and 5 bases had no gene match. This CDR3 reads CASSLAWGLAGDTDTQYF. The CDR3 DNA sequence: TGCGCCAGCAGCTTGGCCTGGGGACTAGCGGGGGACACAGATACGCAGTATTTT.

The sample holds a few counts of this clone. The chain carries TRBV21-1 and TRBJ2-3; the listed D gene, TRBD1, was not tested against the DNA. TRBV21-1 is flagged as a pseudogene. The CDR3 is made up of 17 amino acids. The CDR3 is CASSKARQTFKTDTQYF. The CDR3 DNA is TGTGCCAGCAGCAAAGCGCGACAGACGTTTAAGACAGATACGCAGTATTTT.

V usage is TRBV11-2 and J usage is TRBJ1-3; D is ambiguous. In germline, CDR1 is SGHAT, CDR2 FQNNGV. The CDR3 totals 14 residues. V gave up 0 bases and J gave up 0 bases, with 3 bases separating them. The CDR3 DNA reads TGTGCCAGCAGCTTAGATAACTCTGGAAACACCATATATTTT. Translation gives CASSLDNSGNTIYF.

In nucleotides, the CDR3 is TGTGCCAGCAGCTTAGGACAGGGGATGGGAAACACCATATATTTT. Translation: CASSLGQGMGNTIYF. This chain connects TRBV7-8 to TRBJ1-3, with 8 positions matching TRBD1. The V segment lost 1 base and the J segment 4 bases; nucleotides outside the gene matches: 3. Germline CDR1 reads SGHVS; CDR2 reads FQNEAQ. The CDR3 has 15 amino acids.